The 16 T cell receptor beta chains presented below share a single source sample, sequenced in a study of blood T cell repertoires in COVID-19. Produced via immunoSEQ multiplex PCR; TCRdb's table is partial and in-frame only. The sample includes under 200,000 clones, 85% to 90% of them seen just once. The sequenced sample was peripheral blood. The receptors derive from a man aged 55 to 70 with COVID-19, enrolled during active disease.

The V and J genes are TRBV7-2 and TRBJ1-3, with 7 positions matching TRBD1. V was clipped by 4 bases and J by 2 bases; unmatched bases: 8. The CDR3 loop spans 16 amino acids. Germline CDR1 is SGHTA and CDR2 is FQGNSA. The CDR3 sequence is CASSSGQVSAGNTIYF. For the CDR3, the DNA is TGTGCCAGCAGCTCCGGACAGGTCTCTGCTGGAAACACCATATATTTT.

The J gene is TRBJ2-7, the V gene TRBV11-2; D is uncertain. The length of the CDR3 is 13 residues. Germline CDR1 reads SGHAT; CDR2 reads FQNNGV. V shed 1 base and J shed 3 bases, with 7 bases lying between them. CDR3 in amino acids: CASSLVPGYEQYF. DNA for the CDR3: TGTGCCAGCAGCTTAGTCCCGGGCTACGAGCAGTACTTC. The whole variable domain, filled in from reference TRBV11-2 and TRBJ2-7, reads EAGVAQSPRYKIIEKRQSVAFWCNPISGHATLYWYQQILGQGPKLLIQFQNNGVVDDSQLPKDRFSAERLKGVDSTLKIQPAKLEDSAVYLCASSLVPGYEQYFGPGTRLTVT.

The rearrangement links TRBV2 to TRBJ2-1; the D gene is possibly TRBD2 (6 bases). The CDR3 extends over 13 amino acids. V lost 4 bases and J lost 8, with 12 bases in between. Germline V gives CDR1 SNHLY, CDR2 FYNNEI. Here the CDR3 DNA reads TGTGCCAGCAGTGTGGGGGGTGGGGATGAGCAGTTCTTC. It specifies CASSVGGGDEQFF.

The chain recombines TRBV27 with TRBJ1-1, with TRBD1 as a possible D gene (5 bases). Trimming removed 3 bases at V and 8 bases at J, with 10 bases between. CDR1 is MNHEY, CDR2 SMNVEV, per germline (reference sequence). The CDR3 length is 12 residues. CDR3 nucleotides: TGTGCCAGCAGTTTCCTCCAGGGCGAAGCTTTCTTT. Translation gives CASSFLQGEAFF.

As DNA, the CDR3 is TGCGCCAGCAGCTCCAAAATTCCCGGGACAGGGGCTGTCGATGGCTACACCTTC. Its translation: CASSSKIPGTGAVDGYTF. The J gene is TRBJ1-2, the V gene TRBV5-1; 10 positions match TRBD1. This CDR3 spans 18 amino acids. V lost 3 bases, J lost 6 bases, and 17 bases stayed unmatched. CDR1 and CDR2 (germline): SGHRS, YFSETQ.

This chain links TRBV3-1 (or the pseudogene TRBV3-2) with TRBJ2-1; tentative D call: TRBD2 (7 bases). Between the trimmed V and J ends, which lost 0 bases and 4 bases, there was a span of 16 bases. Germline loops: CDR1 LGHDT, CDR2 YNNKEL (reference sequence). The CDR3 is 17 amino acids. The chain's CDR3 is CASSQDSRRGRYNEQFF. As DNA, the CDR3 is TGTGCCAGCAGCCAAGATTCCAGGCGGGGGCGGTACAATGAGCAGTTCTTC.

The chain uses TRBV7-9 and TRBJ1-2; D gene unclear. The V gene's germline CDR1 is SEHNR and CDR2 FQNEAQ (reference sequence). The CDR3 runs 15 residues. V was shortened by 5 bases and J by 8 bases, with 21 bases between the two germline ends. The DNA of the CDR3 is TGTGCCAGCAGCCCGAGAAATACTCCCCTTATGGGCTACACCTTC. Amino acids: CASSPRNTPLMGYTF.

This chain's CDR3 is CASSQLDRAIREQYF. The CDR3, as DNA: TGTGCCAGCAGCCAACTGGACAGGGCAATTCGCGAGCAGTACTTC. The chain employs TRBV4-2 and TRBJ2-7; 8 nucleotides match TRBD1. The CDR3 is 15 amino acids. J gave up 6 bases and V 2 bases, and 9 bases lay outside the gene matches. Germline CDR1 and CDR2: LGHNA and YNFKEQ.

As regards this clone: Other DNA sequences in this sample translate to the same CDR3. The chain links TRBV10-3 to TRBJ2-7; D call uncertain. Per the germline V gene, CDR1 is ENHRY and CDR2 is SYGVKD. Trimming shortened V by 0 bases and J by 4 bases, and 10 bases separated the two germline ends. The CDR3 runs 14 residues. In DNA form, the CDR3 reads TGTGCCATCAGTGAGTCGACGGGTAGTTACGAGCAGTACTTC. Its translation: CAISESTGSYEQYF.

The J gene is TRBJ2-7, the V gene TRBV6-5, with D unresolved. V was shortened by 7 bases and J by 6 bases, with 19 bases between the two germline ends. The V gene's germline CDR1 is MNHEY and CDR2 SVGAGI. This CDR3 is built from 14 residues. The CDR3, as DNA: TGTGCCAGCATCCTGACTCCCCTCGGTGGCGAGCAGTACTTC. Translated, it gives CASILTPLGGEQYF.

The chain recombines TRBV25-1 with TRBJ1-4, with 9 bases identical to TRBD1. Trimming at V came to 6 bases and at J to 7 bases, leaving 9 bases not matched to a gene. Germline values: CDR1 MGHDK, CDR2 SYGVNS. The CDR3 consists of 15 residues. Here the CDR3 reads CASRDPGQGTEKLFF. DNA of the CDR3: TGTGCCAGCAGGGATCCGGGACAGGGTACTGAAAAACTGTTTTTT.

The chain joins TRBV19 to TRBJ1-2; 7 bases map to TRBD1. Looked up from germline, CDR1 is LNHDA and CDR2 is SQIVND (reference sequence). CDR3 length equals 20 residues. J lost 0 bases, V lost 4 bases, and 20 bases had no gene match. The CDR3 loop is CASSRQGGRASTIANYGYTF. CDR3 coding DNA: TGTGCCAGTAGTAGACAGGGAGGTCGGGCTTCGACCATCGCTAACTATGGCTACACCTTC.

The chain joins TRBV5-4 to TRBJ1-2, with 7 positions matching TRBD1. Germline trimming cut 4 bases from V and 8 bases from J; bases unmatched to any gene: 5. This CDR3 is built from 12 residues. Germline CDR1 is SGHNT and CDR2 is YYREEE (reference sequence). In nucleotides, the CDR3 is TGTGCCAGCAGCATGACAGGGTCCGGCTACACCTTC. This gives the protein CASSMTGSGYTF.

This rearrangement joins TRBV5-1 to TRBJ1-2, with D maybe TRBD1 (6 bases). Trimming cost V 0 bases and J 4 bases, with 13 bases left between them. Germline V gene data show CDR1 as SGHRS and CDR2 as YFSETQ. The CDR3 runs to 15 residues. The CDR3 sequence: CASSLGEGVVYGYTF. The CDR3 bases are TGCGCCAGCAGCTTGGGAGAGGGGGTTGTCTATGGCTACACCTTC.

This clone was observed a few times. The chain combines TRBV14 with TRBJ2-3; 9 bases align to TRBD2. Germline V gene lookup returns CDR1 SGHDN and CDR2 FVKESK. V lost 0 bases, J lost 0 bases, and 7 bases stayed unmatched. This CDR3 has 18 amino acids. CDR3 in DNA: TGTGCCAGCAGCCAAGATCGGCGCGGGAGGGCTAGCACAGATACGCAGTATTTT. It translates to CASSQDRRGRASTDTQYF.

This sequence joins TRBV5-1 and TRBJ2-3, with 12 bases aligning to TRBD2. The CDR3 extends over 15 amino acids. V lost 7 bases to trimming and J lost 4 bases; unmatched junction nucleotides: 7. Germline lookup yields CDR1 SGHRS and CDR2 YFSETQ. The CDR3 region has the DNA TGCGCCAGCGGGCTAGCGGGAGGGCCAGCAGATACGCAGTATTTT. The encoded protein is CASGLAGGPADTQYF.